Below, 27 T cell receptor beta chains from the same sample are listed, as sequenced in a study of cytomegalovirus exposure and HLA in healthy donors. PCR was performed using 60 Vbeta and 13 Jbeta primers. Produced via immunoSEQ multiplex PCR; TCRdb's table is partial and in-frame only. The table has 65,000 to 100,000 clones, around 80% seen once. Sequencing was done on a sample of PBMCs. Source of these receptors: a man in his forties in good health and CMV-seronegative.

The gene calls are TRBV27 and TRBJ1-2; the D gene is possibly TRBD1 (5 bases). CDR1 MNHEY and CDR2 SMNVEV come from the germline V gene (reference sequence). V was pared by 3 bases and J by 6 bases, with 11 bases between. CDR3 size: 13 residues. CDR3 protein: CASSFRGDDGYTF. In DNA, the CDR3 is TGTGCCAGCAGTTTTCGGGGGGACGATGGCTACACCTTC.

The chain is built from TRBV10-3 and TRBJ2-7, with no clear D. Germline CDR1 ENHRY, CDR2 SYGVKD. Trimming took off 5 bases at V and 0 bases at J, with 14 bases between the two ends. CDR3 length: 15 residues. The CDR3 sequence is CAISHTHSNSYEQYF. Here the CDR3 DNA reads TGTGCCATCAGTCATACCCACTCGAACTCCTACGAGCAGTACTTC.

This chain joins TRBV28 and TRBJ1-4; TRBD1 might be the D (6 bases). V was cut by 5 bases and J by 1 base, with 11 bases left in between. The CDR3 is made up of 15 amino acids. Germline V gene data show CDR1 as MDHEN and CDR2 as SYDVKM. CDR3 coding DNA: TGTGCCAGCAGTCTCCCACAGGGAACTAATGAAAAACTGTTTTTT. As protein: CASSLPQGTNEKLFF.

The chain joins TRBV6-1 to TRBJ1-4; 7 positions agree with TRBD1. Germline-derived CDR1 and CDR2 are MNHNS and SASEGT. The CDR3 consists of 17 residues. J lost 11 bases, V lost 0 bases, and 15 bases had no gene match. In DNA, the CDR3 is TGTGCCAGCAGTGAAGCGTTAGAGGGGGCCAGTTGGTCTAAACTGTTTTTT. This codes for CASSEALEGASWSKLFF.

The CDR3 nucleotides read TGTGCCAGCAGCCCACCACAGAACACTGAAGCTTTCTTT. Amino acid sequence: CASSPPQNTEAFF. The chain recombines TRBV14 with TRBJ1-1; D is unclear. Trimming cost V 4 bases and J 1 base, with 7 bases left between them. The CDR3 has 13 residues. Germline lookup yields CDR1 SGHDN and CDR2 FVKESK.

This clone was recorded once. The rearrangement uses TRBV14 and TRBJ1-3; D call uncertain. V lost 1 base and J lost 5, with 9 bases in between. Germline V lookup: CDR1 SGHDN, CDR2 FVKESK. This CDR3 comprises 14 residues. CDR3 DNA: TGTGCCAGCAGCCAAGTTCAGGATAGAAACACCATATATTTT. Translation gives CASSQVQDRNTIYF.

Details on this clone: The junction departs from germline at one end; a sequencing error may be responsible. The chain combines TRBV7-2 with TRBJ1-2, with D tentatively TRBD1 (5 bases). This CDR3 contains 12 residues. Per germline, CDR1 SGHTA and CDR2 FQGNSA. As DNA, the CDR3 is TGTGCCAGCAGCCACCAGGGACTGCCGCTCGCCTTC. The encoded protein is CASSHQGLPLAF.

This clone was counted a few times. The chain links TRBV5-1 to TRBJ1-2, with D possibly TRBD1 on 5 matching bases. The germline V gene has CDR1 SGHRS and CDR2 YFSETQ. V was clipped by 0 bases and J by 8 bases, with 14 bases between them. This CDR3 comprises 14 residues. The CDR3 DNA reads TGCGCCAGCAGCTTGGCACAGGAGCTCGGGGGCTACACCTTC. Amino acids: CASSLAQELGGYTF.

The DNA of the CDR3 is TGTGCCAGCAGCCTACAGGGTTTGGGCTACACCTTC. The encoded protein is CASSLQGLGYTF. The rearrangement links TRBV7-2 to TRBJ1-2, with D possibly being TRBD1 (6 bases). This CDR3 comprises 12 residues. Per germline, CDR1 SGHTA and CDR2 FQGNSA. V lost 5 bases, J lost 8 bases, and 12 bases lay in between. The whole variable domain, remainder taken from reference TRBV7-2 and TRBJ1-2, is GAGVSQSPSNKVTEKGKDVELRCDPISGHTALYWYRQSLGQGLEFLIYFQGNSAPDKSGLPSDRFSAERTGGSVSTLTIQRTQQEDSAVYLCASSLQGLGYTFGSGTRLTVV.

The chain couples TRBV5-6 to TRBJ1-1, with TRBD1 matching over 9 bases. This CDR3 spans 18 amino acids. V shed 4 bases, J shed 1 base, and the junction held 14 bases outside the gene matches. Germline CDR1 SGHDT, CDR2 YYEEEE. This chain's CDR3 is CASSTQPGQGLWNTEAFF. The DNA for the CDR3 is TGTGCCAGCAGCACCCAACCGGGACAGGGACTGTGGAACACTGAAGCTTTCTTT.

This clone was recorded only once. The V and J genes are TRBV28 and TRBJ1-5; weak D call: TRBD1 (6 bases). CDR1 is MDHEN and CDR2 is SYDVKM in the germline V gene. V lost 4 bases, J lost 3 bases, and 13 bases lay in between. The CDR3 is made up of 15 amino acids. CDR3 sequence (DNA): TGTGCCAGCAGTTCTCCGGGACACATCAATCAGCCCCAGCATTTT. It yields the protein CASSSPGHINQPQHF.

CDR3 DNA: TGTGCCAGTCGTGCAGGGGGTTCGAACACTGAAGCTTTCTTT. Protein product: CASRAGGSNTEAFF. The rearrangement uses TRBV19 and TRBJ1-1, with TRBD1 matching over 7 bases. Trimming took 8 bases from V and 1 from J; bases not matched to a gene: 7. This CDR3 is built from 14 residues. Germline V gene sequence: CDR1 LNHDA, CDR2 SQIVND (reference sequence).

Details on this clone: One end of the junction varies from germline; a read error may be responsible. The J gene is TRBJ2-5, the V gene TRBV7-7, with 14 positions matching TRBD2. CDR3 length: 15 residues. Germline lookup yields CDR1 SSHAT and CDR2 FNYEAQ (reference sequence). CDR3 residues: CASSLGLAGEETQYF. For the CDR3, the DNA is TGTGCTAGCAGCTTGGGACTAGCGGGGGAGGAGACCCAGTACTTC.

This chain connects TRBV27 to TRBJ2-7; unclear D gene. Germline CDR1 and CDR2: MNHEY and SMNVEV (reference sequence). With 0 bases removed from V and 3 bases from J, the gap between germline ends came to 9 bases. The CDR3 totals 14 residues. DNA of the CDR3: TGTGCCAGCAGTTTATCGATACAGAGCTACGAGCAGTACTTC. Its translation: CASSLSIQSYEQYF.

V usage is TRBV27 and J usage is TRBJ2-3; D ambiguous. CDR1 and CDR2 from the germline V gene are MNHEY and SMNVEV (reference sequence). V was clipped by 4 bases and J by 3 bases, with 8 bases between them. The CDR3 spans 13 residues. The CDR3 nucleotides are TGTGCCAGCAGTTGGTTAGCAACAGATACGCAGTATTTT. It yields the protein CASSWLATDTQYF.

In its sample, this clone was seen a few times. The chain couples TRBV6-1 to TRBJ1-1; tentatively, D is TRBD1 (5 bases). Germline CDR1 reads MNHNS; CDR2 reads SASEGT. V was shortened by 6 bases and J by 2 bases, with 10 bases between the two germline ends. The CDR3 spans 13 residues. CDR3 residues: CASSRTYNTEAFF. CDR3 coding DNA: TGTGCCAGCAGCAGGACATATAACACTGAAGCTTTCTTT.

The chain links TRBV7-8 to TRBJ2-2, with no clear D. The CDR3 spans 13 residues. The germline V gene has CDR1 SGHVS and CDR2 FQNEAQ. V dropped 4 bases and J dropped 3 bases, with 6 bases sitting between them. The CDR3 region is CASSSSYTGELFF. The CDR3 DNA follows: TGTGCCAGCAGCTCCTCGTACACCGGGGAGCTGTTTTTT.

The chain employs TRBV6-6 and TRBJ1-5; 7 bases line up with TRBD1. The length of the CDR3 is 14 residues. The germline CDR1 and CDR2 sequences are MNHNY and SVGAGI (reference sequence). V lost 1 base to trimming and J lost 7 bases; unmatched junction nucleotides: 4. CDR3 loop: CASSYFQGDQPQHF. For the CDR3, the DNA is TGTGCCAGCAGTTACTTCCAGGGGGACCAGCCCCAGCATTTT.

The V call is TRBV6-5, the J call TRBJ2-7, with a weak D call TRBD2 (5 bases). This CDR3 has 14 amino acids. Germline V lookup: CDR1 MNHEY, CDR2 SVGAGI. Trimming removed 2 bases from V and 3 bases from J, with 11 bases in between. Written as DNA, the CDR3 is TGTGCCAGCAGTTACGCGGGCCGGTACTACGAGCAGTACTTC. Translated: CASSYAGRYYEQYF.

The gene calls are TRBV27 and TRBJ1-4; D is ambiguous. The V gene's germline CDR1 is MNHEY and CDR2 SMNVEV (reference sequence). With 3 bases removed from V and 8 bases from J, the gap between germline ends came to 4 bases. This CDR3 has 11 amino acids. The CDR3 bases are TGTGCCAGCAGTTTCGAGGAAAAACTGTTTTTT. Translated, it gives CASSFEEKLFF.

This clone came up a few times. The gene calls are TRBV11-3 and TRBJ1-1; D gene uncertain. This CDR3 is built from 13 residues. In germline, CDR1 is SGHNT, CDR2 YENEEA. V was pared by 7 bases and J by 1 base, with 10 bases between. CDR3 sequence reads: CASTLNTNTEAFF. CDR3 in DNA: TGTGCCAGCACACTCAATACGAACACTGAAGCTTTCTTT.

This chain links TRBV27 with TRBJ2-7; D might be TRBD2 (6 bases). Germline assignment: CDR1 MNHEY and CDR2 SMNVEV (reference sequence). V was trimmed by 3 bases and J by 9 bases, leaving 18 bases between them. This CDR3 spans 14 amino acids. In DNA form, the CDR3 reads TGTGCCAGCAGTTTGAACCGGGAGATCCGGGGGCAGTACTTC. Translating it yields CASSLNREIRGQYF.

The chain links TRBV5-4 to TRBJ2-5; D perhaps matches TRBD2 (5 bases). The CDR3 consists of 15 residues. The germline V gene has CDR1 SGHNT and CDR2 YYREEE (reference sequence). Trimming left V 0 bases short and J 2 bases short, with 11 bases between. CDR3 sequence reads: CASSLDGKVQETQYF. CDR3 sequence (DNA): TGTGCCAGCAGCTTGGACGGGAAAGTACAAGAGACCCAGTACTTC.

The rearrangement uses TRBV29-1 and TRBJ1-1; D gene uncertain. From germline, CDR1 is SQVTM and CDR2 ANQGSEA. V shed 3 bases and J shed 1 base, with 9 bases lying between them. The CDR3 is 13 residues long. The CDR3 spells CSVEPGWNTEAFF. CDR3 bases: TGCAGCGTTGAGCCAGGATGGAACACTGAAGCTTTCTTT.

DNA for the CDR3: TGTGCCAGCAGGTCGGGACAGGGCCTCGGTCAGCCCCAGCATTTT. It translates to CASRSGQGLGQPQHF. The chain combines TRBV28 with TRBJ1-5; the match to TRBD1 covers 9 bases. V lost 6 bases and J lost 6; bases outside the gene matches: 9. Germline CDR1 is MDHEN and CDR2 is SYDVKM. This CDR3 is built from 15 residues.

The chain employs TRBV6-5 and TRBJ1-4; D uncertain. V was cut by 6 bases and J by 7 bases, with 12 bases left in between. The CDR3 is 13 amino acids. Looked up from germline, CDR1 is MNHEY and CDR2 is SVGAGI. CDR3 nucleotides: TGTGCCAGCAGGAGGATAGCGAGTGAAAAACTGTTTTTT. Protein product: CASRRIASEKLFF.

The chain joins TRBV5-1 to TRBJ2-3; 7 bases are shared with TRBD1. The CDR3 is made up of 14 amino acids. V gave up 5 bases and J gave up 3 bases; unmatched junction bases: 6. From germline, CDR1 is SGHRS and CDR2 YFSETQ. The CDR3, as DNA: TGCGCCAGCAGATTAAGGGGGCAGACAGATACGCAGTATTTT. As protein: CASRLRGQTDTQYF.